This TCR beta chain was sequenced during a study of OX40 agonist ivuxolimab in advanced cancers. Study overall: Clinicians treated patients with ivuxolimab, an agonistic anti-OX40 (CD134) antibody.

Points on this clone: Its antigen is unidentified.

Study conclusions and caveats: Also showing low normalized T-cell clonal expansion were some of the nonresponders. Both CD4+ and CD8+ T cell populations in blood had undergone clonal expansion by week 6 at 0.1 to 3.0 mg/kg. More expanded clones were seen, on average, in CD8+ T cells than in CD4+.

TCRdb keeps only in-frame clones here, not all; method: immunoSEQ multiplex PCR. The table shows about 79,000 clones, with approximately 91% occurring only once. CDR1 and CDR2 (germline): SNHLY, FYNNEI. This CDR3 contains 14 residues. Trimming took off 7 bases at V and 2 bases at J, with 15 bases between the two ends. The sample was CD4+ or CD8+ T cells sorted from blood, taken in a trial of the OX40 agonist ivuxolimab. This chain uses TRBV2 with TRBJ2-7, with no clear D. This TCR came from an adult with an advanced solid tumor such as melanoma, head and neck, liver or kidney cancer. CDR3: CASTTDGPPYEQYF. The CDR3 DNA reads TGTGCCAGCACCACGGACGGACCACCCTACGAGCAGTACTTC.